The 3 T cell receptor beta chains listed next were all sequenced from one sample in a study of blood T cell repertoires in COVID-19. Data came from immunoSEQ multiplex PCR; TCRdb stores just in-frame clones and leaves some out. The sample lists tens of thousands of clones; more than 75% were seen once. Specimen: peripheral blood. The receptors stem from a man older than 75 with active or convalescent COVID-19.

This chain uses TRBV5-1 with TRBJ2-5; 7 positions match TRBD2. The CDR3 is 14 residues long. V lost 0 bases, J lost 5 bases, and 4 bases stayed unmatched. Germline CDR1 is SGHRS and CDR2 is YFSETQ. The CDR3 bases are TGCGCCAGCAGCTTGGACGGGAGGAGCGAGACCCAGTACTTC. It translates to CASSLDGRSETQYF.

The chain combines TRBV11-3 with TRBJ1-2; tentatively, D is TRBD1 (6 bases). The germline V gene encodes CDR1 SGHNT and CDR2 YENEEA. The length of the CDR3 is 13 residues. V gave up 4 bases and J gave up 8 bases, with 14 bases separating them. The CDR3 loop reads CASSSRTVGGYTF. The CDR3 DNA sequence: TGTGCCAGCAGCTCCAGGACAGTGGGCGGCTACACCTTC.

The V gene is TRBV11-3, the J gene TRBJ2-3; TRBD2 might be the D (5 bases). CDR1 SGHNT and CDR2 YENEEA come from the germline V gene. The CDR3 sequence is 14 residues long. V lost 5 bases to trimming and J lost 4 bases, with 13 bases between them. The CDR3 DNA reads TGTGCCAGCAGCCAAGGACTGTCTCCAGATACGCAGTATTTT. This sequence encodes CASSQGLSPDTQYF.